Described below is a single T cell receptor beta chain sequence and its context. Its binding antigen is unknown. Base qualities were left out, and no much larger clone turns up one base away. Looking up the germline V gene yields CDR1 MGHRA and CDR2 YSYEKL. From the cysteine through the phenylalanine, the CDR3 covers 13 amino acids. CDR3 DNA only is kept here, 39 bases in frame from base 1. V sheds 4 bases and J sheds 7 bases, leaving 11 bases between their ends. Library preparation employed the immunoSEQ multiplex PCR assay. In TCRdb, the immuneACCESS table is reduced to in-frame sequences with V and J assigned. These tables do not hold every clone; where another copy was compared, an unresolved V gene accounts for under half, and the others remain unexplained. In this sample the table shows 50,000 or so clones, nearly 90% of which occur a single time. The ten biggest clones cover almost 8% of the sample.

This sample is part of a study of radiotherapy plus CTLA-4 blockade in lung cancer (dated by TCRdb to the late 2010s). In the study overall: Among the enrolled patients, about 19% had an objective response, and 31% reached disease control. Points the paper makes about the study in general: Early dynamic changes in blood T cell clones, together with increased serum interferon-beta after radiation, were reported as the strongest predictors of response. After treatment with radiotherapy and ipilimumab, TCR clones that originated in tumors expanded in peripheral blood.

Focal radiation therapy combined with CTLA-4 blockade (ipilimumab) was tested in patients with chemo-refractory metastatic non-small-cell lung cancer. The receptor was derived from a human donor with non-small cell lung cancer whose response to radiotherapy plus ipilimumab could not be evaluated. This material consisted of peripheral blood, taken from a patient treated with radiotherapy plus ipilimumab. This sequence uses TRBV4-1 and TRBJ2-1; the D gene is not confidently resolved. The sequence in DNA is TGCGCCAGCAGCCCCTCACTCTGGAATGAGCAGTTCTTC. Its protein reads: CASSPSLWNEQFF.